There are a few counts of the clone carrying this T cell receptor beta chain. These data come from a study of OX40 agonist ivuxolimab in advanced cancers. V gave up 8 bases and J gave up 5 bases; unmatched junction bases: 8. CDR3 length equals 14 residues. The germline CDR1 and CDR2 sequences are MDHEN and SYDVKM. Profiled with immunoSEQ multiplex PCR; TCRdb holds only in-frame clones, not every one. The sample contains tens of thousands of clones, roughly 90% of which appear only once. The chain has TRBV28 and TRBJ1-2, with 10 bases that match TRBD1. The input for sequencing was CD4+ or CD8+ T cells sorted from blood, taken in a trial of the OX40 agonist ivuxolimab. This receptor was obtained from an adult with an advanced solid tumor such as melanoma, head and neck, liver or kidney cancer. CDR3 loop: CASGDRGGVYGYTF. For the CDR3, the DNA is TGTGCCAGCGGGGACAGGGGAGGGGTATATGGCTACACCTTC.